This note documents a single T cell receptor beta chain sequence. Its matching antigen is unknown. A junction end diverges from the germline sequence, so it may reflect a read error. CD4+ naive, central memory, regulatory and stem cell-like memory cells were sorted via CD45RO/CCR7/CD25/CD127/CD95/CD27. The isolated RNA, all of it, was reverse transcribed, so expressed TCRB transcripts were what got sequenced. Generated by immunoSEQ multiplex PCR, the TCRdb table keeps only in-frame clones and is missing some. This table has under 450,000 clones, less than 15% appearing once. The sample originates from a study of beta chain features in type 1 diabetes. Whole-study results and caveats: PCR may have favored shorter templates equally in patients and controls. The cDNA sequencing approach could over-represent high-TCR-expressing cells. Shorter TCRB CDR3s, moderately but significantly so, marked every one of the four CD4+ subsets in Type 1 diabetes patients.

Specimen: naive CD4+ T cells from blood. The receptor comes from a woman in her late teens or twenties in good health.

The CDR3 is CAWSADRDPLEF. The DNA of the CDR3 is TGTGCCTGGAGCGCCGACAGGGATCCCCTCGAGTTT. This rearrangement joins TRBV30 to TRBJ2-3, with TRBD1 matching 7 bases. The CDR3 is made up of 12 amino acids. From germline, CDR1 is GTSNPN and CDR2 SVGIG (reference sequence).